The TCR beta chain described here comes from a study of OX40 agonist ivuxolimab in advanced cancers. Here immunoSEQ multiplex PCR was the method, and the copy in TCRdb shows in-frame clones only, minus some. The profile covers tens of thousands of clones, with 87% appearing a single time and around 5.2% taken by the ten largest. Trimming took off 2 bases at V and 0 bases at J, with 11 bases between the two ends. This CDR3 has 16 amino acids. The germline CDR1 and CDR2 sequences are KGHSH and LQKENI. Material: CD4+ or CD8+ T cells sorted from blood, obtained in a trial of the OX40 agonist ivuxolimab. This clonotype was obtained from an adult with an advanced solid tumor such as melanoma, head and neck, liver or kidney cancer. The rearrangement uses TRBV18 and TRBJ1-3; D is unclear. The CDR3 loop is CASSPNDMASGNTIYF. CDR3 DNA sequence: TGTGCCAGCTCACCAAATGACATGGCCTCTGGAAACACCATATATTTT.